This T cell receptor (beta chain) emerged from a study of T cell responses to AZD1222 COVID-19 vaccine. This table comes from immunoSEQ multiplex PCR, and its TCRdb copy is limited to in-frame clones, with some not included. The table includes tens of thousands of clones, under 95% detected once. V was cut by 7 bases and J by 9 bases, with 21 bases left in between. The germline V gene has CDR1 MNHEY and CDR2 SVGAGI. The CDR3 length is 14 residues. This clone has only a few counts. This clonotype was obtained from an adult in good health. Sequences were derived from peripheral blood, sampled on day 0 of AZD1222 vaccination. The rearrangement joins TRBV6-5 to TRBJ1-1; the D gene is possibly TRBD1 (5 bases). The CDR3 coding sequence is TGTGCCAGCACCGATGTCGGGGGTTGGGATAAAGCTTTCTTT. Translating it yields CASTDVGGWDKAFF.